Given below is one T cell receptor beta chain in context. The CDR3 has 15 amino acids. Per germline, CDR1 MNHEY and CDR2 SVGEGT. With V trimmed by 6 bases and J by 4 bases, 6 bases remained unmatched. The sample originates from a study of human T cells and chemical hapten exposure. As to time point: patch test 2, 6 weeks after DPC sensitization. Treatment specified: therapeutic diphenylcyclopropenone sensitization with weekly scalp DPC. TCRdb analysed the RACE reads with MiXCR anew, one entry per CDR3 protein. The sample contains about 54,000 distinct CDR3 sequences, 7.5% to 10% of which appear only once.

The TCR was taken from a woman aged 50 to 65 with alopecia areata. Some clones in this sample may be carry-over from other donors' samples. The sequences come from whole blood, collected in connection with sensitization to the hapten diphenylcyclopropenone (DPC). The chain couples TRBV6-2 or TRBV6-3 to TRBJ2-1, with 10 positions matching TRBD1. This CDR3 is CASSPRTGGYNEQFF. The CDR3 nucleotides are TGTGCCAGCAGCCCCCGGACAGGGGGGTACAATGAGCAGTTCTTC.